This TCR beta chain was documented in a study of cytomegalovirus exposure and HLA in healthy donors. The table lists this clone with a few counts. In the PCR, 60 Vbeta and 13 Jbeta primers were used. TCRdb's table, derived via immunoSEQ multiplex PCR, lists solely in-frame clones and lacks some. The sample lists roughly 240,000 clones; roughly 73% were seen once. The V end was cut by 0 bases, the J end by 5 bases, with 5 bases between. CDR1 and CDR2 (germline): SGHNT, YENEEA. This CDR3 has 13 residues. The clonotype comes from a boy younger than 18 in good health and CMV-seronegative. Sequences were obtained from PBMCs. V usage is TRBV11-3 and J usage is TRBJ2-1; D ambiguous. The CDR3 region is CASSLEHDNEQFF. The CDR3 bases are TGTGCCAGCAGCTTAGAACACGACAATGAGCAGTTCTTC.